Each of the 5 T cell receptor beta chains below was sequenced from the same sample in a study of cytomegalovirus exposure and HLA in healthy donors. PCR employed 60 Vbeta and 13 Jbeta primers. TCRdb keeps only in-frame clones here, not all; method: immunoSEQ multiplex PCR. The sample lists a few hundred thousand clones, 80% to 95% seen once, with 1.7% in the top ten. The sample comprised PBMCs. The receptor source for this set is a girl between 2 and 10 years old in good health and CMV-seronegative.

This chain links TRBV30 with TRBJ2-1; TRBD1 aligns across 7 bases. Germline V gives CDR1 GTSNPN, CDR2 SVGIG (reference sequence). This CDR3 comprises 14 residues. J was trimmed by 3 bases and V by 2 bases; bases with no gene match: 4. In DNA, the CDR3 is TGTGCCTGGAGTACGGGACAGAACTACAATGAGCAGTTCTTC. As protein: CAWSTGQNYNEQFF.

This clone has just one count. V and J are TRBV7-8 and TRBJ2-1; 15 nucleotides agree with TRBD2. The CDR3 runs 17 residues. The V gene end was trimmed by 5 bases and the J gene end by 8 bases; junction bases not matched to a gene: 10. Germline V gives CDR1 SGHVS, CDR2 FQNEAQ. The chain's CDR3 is CASSPRTSGRARDEQFF. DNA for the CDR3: TGTGCCAGCAGCCCGCGGACTAGCGGGAGGGCCAGAGATGAGCAGTTCTTC.

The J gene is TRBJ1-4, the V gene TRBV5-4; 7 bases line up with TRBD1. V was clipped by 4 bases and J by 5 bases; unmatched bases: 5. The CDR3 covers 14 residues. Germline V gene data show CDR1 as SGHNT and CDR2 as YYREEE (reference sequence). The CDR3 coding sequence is TGTGCCAGCAGCGTGGGACAGCCAAATGAAAAACTGTTTTTT. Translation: CASSVGQPNEKLFF.

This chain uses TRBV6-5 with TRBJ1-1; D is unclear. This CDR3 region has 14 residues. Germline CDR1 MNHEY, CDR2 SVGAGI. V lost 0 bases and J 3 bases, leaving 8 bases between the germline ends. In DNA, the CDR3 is TGTGCCAGCAGTTACTCGTCAGGTGACACTGAAGCTTTCTTT. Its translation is CASSYSSGDTEAFF.

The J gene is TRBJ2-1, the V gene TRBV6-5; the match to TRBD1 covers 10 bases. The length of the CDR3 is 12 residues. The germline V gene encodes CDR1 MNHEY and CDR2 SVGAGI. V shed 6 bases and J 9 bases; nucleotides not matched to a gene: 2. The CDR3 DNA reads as TGTGCCAGCAGCCGGGACAGGGGTGAGCAGTTCTTC. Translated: CASSRDRGEQFF.